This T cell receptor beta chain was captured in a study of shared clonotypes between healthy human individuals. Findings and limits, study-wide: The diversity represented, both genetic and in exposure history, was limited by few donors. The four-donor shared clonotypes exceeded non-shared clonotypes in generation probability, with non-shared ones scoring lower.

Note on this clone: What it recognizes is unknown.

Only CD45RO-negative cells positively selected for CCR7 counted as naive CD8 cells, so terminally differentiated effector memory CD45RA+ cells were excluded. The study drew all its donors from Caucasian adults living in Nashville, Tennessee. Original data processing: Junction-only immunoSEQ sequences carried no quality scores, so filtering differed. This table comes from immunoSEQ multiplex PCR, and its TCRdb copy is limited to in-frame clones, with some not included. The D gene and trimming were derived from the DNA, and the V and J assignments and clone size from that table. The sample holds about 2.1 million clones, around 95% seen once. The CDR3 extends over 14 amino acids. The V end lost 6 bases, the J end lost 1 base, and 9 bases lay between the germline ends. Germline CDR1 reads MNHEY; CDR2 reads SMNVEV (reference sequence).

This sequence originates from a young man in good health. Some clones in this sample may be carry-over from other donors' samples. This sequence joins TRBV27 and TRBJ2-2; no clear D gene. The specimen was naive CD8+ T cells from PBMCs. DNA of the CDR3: TGTGCCAGCAGCAACTACCTGAACACCGGGGAGCTGTTTTTT. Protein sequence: CASSNYLNTGELFF.